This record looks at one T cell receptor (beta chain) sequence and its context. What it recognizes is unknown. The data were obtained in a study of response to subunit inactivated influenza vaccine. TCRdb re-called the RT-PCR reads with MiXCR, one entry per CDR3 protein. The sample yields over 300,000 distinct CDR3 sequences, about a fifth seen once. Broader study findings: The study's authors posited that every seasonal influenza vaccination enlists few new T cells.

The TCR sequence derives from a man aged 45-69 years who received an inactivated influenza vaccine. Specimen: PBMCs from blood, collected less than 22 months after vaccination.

CDR3 DNA: TGTGCCAGCAGCTACACTAGCGGGGGGGTCTTCTACGAGCAGTACTTC. Its translation is CASSYTSGGVFYEQYF. The chain employs TRBV7-6 and TRBJ2-7; 13 bases agree with TRBD2. The germline CDR1 and CDR2 sequences are SGHVS and FNYEAQ. The CDR3 length is 16 residues. Germline trimming cut 4 bases from V and 3 bases from J; bases unmatched to any gene: 6.